A selection of T cell receptor beta chains follows, all from one sample in a study of early T cells in non-severe SARS-CoV-2 infection. TCRdb reanalysed the 5' RACE reads using MiXCR and keeps one entry per CDR3 protein. The sample records more than 55,000 distinct CDR3 sequences, roughly 4.9% being singletons. The source was whole blood, collected at baseline. The receptors originated from an adult who was a healthcare worker with PCR-confirmed SARS-CoV-2 infection or an uninfected control (not recorded which). The donor label of this sample is uncertain. CDR3s include the opening cysteine and the closing phenylalanine or tryptophan. The order of the fields is clone size, D gene, V gene, J gene, CDR3 length, CDR3 DNA, CDR3 protein. The D gene is left open where the match is weak. Expanded clones get a size class; other rows say once, few or many, or leave the size out.

abundance: many; d_gene: -; v_gene: TRBV5-1; j_gene: TRBJ2-2; len: 13; CDR3nt: TGCGCCAGCAGATCGCGGGGAGAAGGGGAGCTGTTTTTT; CDR3aa: CASRSRGEGELFF
abundance: -; d_gene: -; v_gene: TRBV11-2; j_gene: TRBJ2-4; len: 11; CDR3nt: TGTGCCAGCAGCTCAGGGATTCTGGTATACTTC; CDR3aa: CASSSGILVYF
abundance: many; d_gene: TRBD2; v_gene: TRBV4-2; j_gene: TRBJ2-1; len: 19; CDR3nt: TGTGCCAGCAGCCAAGATCAAGGTAGCGGGGGGGCTCGGTACAATGAGCAGTTCTTC; CDR3aa: CASSQDQGSGGARYNEQFF
abundance: few; d_gene: TRBD1; v_gene: TRBV7-2; j_gene: TRBJ2-7; len: 16; CDR3nt: TGTGCCAGCAGCTCCGCCGCCGGGACAGGGACCTACGAGCAGTACTTC; CDR3aa: CASSSAAGTGTYEQYF
abundance: many; d_gene: TRBD1; v_gene: TRBV29-1; j_gene: TRBJ2-1; len: 14; CDR3nt: TGCAGCGTTGTGTGGGACAGGGCCTACAATGAGCAGTTCTTC; CDR3aa: CSVVWDRAYNEQFF
abundance: many; d_gene: -; v_gene: TRBV12-3/TRBV12-4; j_gene: TRBJ1-1; len: 14; CDR3nt: TGTGCCAGCAGTCAGAGAGACCGGGGCACTGAAGCTTTCTTT; CDR3aa: CASSQRDRGTEAFF
abundance: many; d_gene: TRBD1; v_gene: TRBV11-2; j_gene: TRBJ2-5; len: 16; CDR3nt: TGTGCCAGCAGCTTAGCGCCCGGGACAGGAGAAGAGACCCAGTACTTC; CDR3aa: CASSLAPGTGEETQYF
abundance: few; d_gene: -; v_gene: TRBV19; j_gene: TRBJ1-5; len: 13; CDR3nt: TGTGCCAGTGGGCGGAGTGGCAATCAGCCCCAGCATTTT; CDR3aa: CASGRSGNQPQHF
abundance: many; d_gene: -; v_gene: TRBV29-1; j_gene: TRBJ2-7; len: 13; CDR3nt: TGCAGCGCACTATTACAGGGATTGAACGAGCAGTACTTC; CDR3aa: CSALLQGLNEQYF
abundance: many; d_gene: -; v_gene: TRBV6-5; j_gene: TRBJ1-6; len: 13; CDR3nt: TGTGCCAGCAGCCCTGATCCCTTTTCACCCCTCCACTTT; CDR3aa: CASSPDPFSPLHF
abundance: many; d_gene: -; v_gene: TRBV24-1; j_gene: TRBJ1-3; len: 14; CDR3nt: TGTGCCACCAGCGACGGGGGCTCTGGAAACACCATATATTTT; CDR3aa: CATSDGGSGNTIYF
abundance: many; d_gene: -; v_gene: TRBV6-1; j_gene: TRBJ2-5; len: 11; CDR3nt: TGTGCCAGCTGGACCCTTGGAACCCAGTACTTC; CDR3aa: CASWTLGTQYF
abundance: many; d_gene: -; v_gene: TRBV5-6; j_gene: TRBJ1-5; len: 16; CDR3nt: TGTGCCAGCAGCTCGGCCGGGGGAGGGCTCAATCAGCCCCAGCATTTT; CDR3aa: CASSSAGGGLNQPQHF
abundance: -; d_gene: TRBD1; v_gene: TRBV19; j_gene: TRBJ2-3; len: 16; CDR3nt: TGTGCCAGTAGCCCACGGACAGGGGGCAACACAGATACGCAGTATTTT; CDR3aa: CASSPRTGGNTDTQYF
abundance: -; d_gene: TRBD1; v_gene: TRBV20-1; j_gene: TRBJ2-7; len: 14; CDR3nt: TGCAGCGGCAAATCGCAACAGGGGTCCGACGAGCAGTACTTC; CDR3aa: CSGKSQQGSDEQYF
abundance: few; d_gene: TRBD2; v_gene: TRBV3-1; j_gene: TRBJ2-5; len: 15; CDR3nt: TGTGCCAGCAGCCGCAGCGGGGGGGCACAAGAGACCCAGTACTTC; CDR3aa: CASSRSGGAQETQYF
abundance: many; d_gene: -; v_gene: TRBV29-1; j_gene: TRBJ1-2; len: 13; CDR3nt: TGCAGCGTTGAAGATCTGAGTGGCTATGGCTACACCTTC; CDR3aa: CSVEDLSGYGYTF
abundance: many; d_gene: TRBD1; v_gene: TRBV4-2; j_gene: TRBJ2-7; len: 15; CDR3nt: TGTGCCAGCAGCCAAGTCCACAGGGGTCCCTACGAGCAGTACTTC; CDR3aa: CASSQVHRGPYEQYF
abundance: many; d_gene: -; v_gene: TRBV24-1; j_gene: TRBJ1-1; len: 15; CDR3nt: TGTGCCACCAGGGAAGGGGGAGTGGGAAACACTGAAGCTTTCTTT; CDR3aa: CATREGGVGNTEAFF
abundance: few; d_gene: -; v_gene: TRBV19; j_gene: TRBJ1-3; len: 17; CDR3nt: TGTGCCAGTAGCATACTCGGAGGGGGTATCCCCGGAAACACCATATATTTT; CDR3aa: CASSILGGGIPGNTIYF
abundance: -; d_gene: -; v_gene: TRBV7-3; j_gene: TRBJ2-2; len: 14; CDR3nt: TGTGCCAGCAGCCCTCTAACACCCACCGGGGAGCTGTTTTTT; CDR3aa: CASSPLTPTGELFF
abundance: -; d_gene: -; v_gene: TRBV11-2; j_gene: TRBJ1-6; len: 14; CDR3nt: TGTGCCAGCAGCTGGGACATGCAGAATTCACCCCTCCACTTT; CDR3aa: CASSWDMQNSPLHF
abundance: -; d_gene: -; v_gene: TRBV3-1; j_gene: TRBJ2-5; len: 17; CDR3nt: TGTGCCAGCAGCCAAGGGAATATCGGGGGGCGGCAAGATACCCAGTACTTC; CDR3aa: CASSQGNIGGRQDTQYF
abundance: -; d_gene: -; v_gene: TRBV6-2/TRBV6-3; j_gene: TRBJ1-5; len: 14; CDR3nt: TGTGCCAGCAGTTCAGGGACGGAGAATCAGCCCCAGCATTTT; CDR3aa: CASSSGTENQPQHF
abundance: many; d_gene: -; v_gene: TRBV7-2; j_gene: TRBJ1-1; len: 14; CDR3nt: TGTGCCAGCAGCTTAAGTTGGGGGAACACTGAAGCTTTCTTT; CDR3aa: CASSLSWGNTEAFF
abundance: -; d_gene: -; v_gene: TRBV5-1; j_gene: TRBJ2-6; len: 16; CDR3nt: TGCGCCAGCAGCTTACAGGGTGGCTCTGGGGCCAACGTCCTGACTTTC; CDR3aa: CASSLQGGSGANVLTF
abundance: many; d_gene: -; v_gene: TRBV18; j_gene: TRBJ1-5; len: 13; CDR3nt: TGTGCCAGCTCACCCCGGGAGGGACAGCCCCAGCATTTT; CDR3aa: CASSPREGQPQHF
abundance: few; d_gene: -; v_gene: TRBV15; j_gene: TRBJ2-7; len: 13; CDR3nt: TGTGCCACCAGCAGAGATGTGGGGGTCGAGCAGTACTTC; CDR3aa: CATSRDVGVEQYF
abundance: many; d_gene: -; v_gene: TRBV7-9; j_gene: TRBJ2-7; len: 14; CDR3nt: TGTGCCAGCAGCCCTCCGGACACCTCCTACGAGCAGTACTTC; CDR3aa: CASSPPDTSYEQYF
abundance: many; d_gene: -; v_gene: TRBV4-3; j_gene: TRBJ1-1; len: 14; CDR3nt: TGCGCCAGCAGCCAAGTTGGGGGTTACACTGAAGCTTTCTTT; CDR3aa: CASSQVGGYTEAFF
abundance: many; d_gene: TRBD1; v_gene: TRBV7-9; j_gene: TRBJ1-1; len: 15; CDR3nt: TGTGCCAGCAGCTCACGGACAGGGGGCGTGGGTGAAGCTTTCTTT; CDR3aa: CASSSRTGGVGEAFF
abundance: -; d_gene: -; v_gene: TRBV28; j_gene: TRBJ1-5; len: 14; CDR3nt: TGTGCCAGCAGTGGAAGGCTTCTCAATCAGCCCCAGCATTTT; CDR3aa: CASSGRLLNQPQHF
abundance: -; d_gene: -; v_gene: TRBV27; j_gene: TRBJ1-4; len: 14; CDR3nt: TGTGCCAGCAGTGGGCGAACAACTAATGAAAAACTGTTTTTT; CDR3aa: CASSGRTTNEKLFF
abundance: many; d_gene: -; v_gene: TRBV4-3; j_gene: TRBJ1-2; len: 14; CDR3nt: TGCGCCAGCAGCCAAGATCAAGGCAGCTATGGCTACACCTTC; CDR3aa: CASSQDQGSYGYTF
abundance: many; d_gene: -; v_gene: TRBV7-2; j_gene: TRBJ2-7; len: 15; CDR3nt: TGTGCCAGCAGCTTAGATAGTTCTAGTATCTACGAGCAGTACTTC; CDR3aa: CASSLDSSSIYEQYF
abundance: few; d_gene: TRBD2; v_gene: TRBV5-6; j_gene: TRBJ2-1; len: 15; CDR3nt: TGTGCCAGCAGCCGAGCGGGGGCCACCTACAATGAGCAGTTCTTC; CDR3aa: CASSRAGATYNEQFF
abundance: -; d_gene: TRBD1; v_gene: TRBV29-1; j_gene: TRBJ1-3; len: 14; CDR3nt: TGCAGCGGGGGGACAGGGGGCTATGGAAACACCATATATTTT; CDR3aa: CSGGTGGYGNTIYF
abundance: few; d_gene: -; v_gene: TRBV25-1; j_gene: TRBJ2-2; len: 14; CDR3nt: TGTGCCAGCAGTGAGGGGAGGAACACCGGGGAGCTGTTTTTT; CDR3aa: CASSEGRNTGELFF
abundance: -; d_gene: TRBD2; v_gene: TRBV7-8; j_gene: TRBJ2-5; len: 13; CDR3nt: TGTGCCAGCAGCGGACTAGTGTCAGAGACCCAGTACTTC; CDR3aa: CASSGLVSETQYF
abundance: few; d_gene: -; v_gene: TRBV5-1; j_gene: TRBJ2-7; len: 17; CDR3nt: TGCGCCAGCAGCTTGGCCATCGGCGGGCACTATATCTACGAGCAGTACTTC; CDR3aa: CASSLAIGGHYIYEQYF
abundance: many; d_gene: TRBD1; v_gene: TRBV7-2; j_gene: TRBJ2-7; len: 19; CDR3nt: TGTGCCAGCAGCCTCAAATCGACCGGGACAGGGGGAATCCCCTACGAGCAGTACTTC; CDR3aa: CASSLKSTGTGGIPYEQYF
abundance: -; d_gene: -; v_gene: TRBV10-3; j_gene: TRBJ2-5; len: 15; CDR3nt: TGTGCCATCAGTGAAGATAGAAACAACCAAGAGACCCAGTACTTC; CDR3aa: CAISEDRNNQETQYF
abundance: few; d_gene: -; v_gene: TRBV5-1; j_gene: TRBJ2-5; len: 15; CDR3nt: TGCGCCAGCAGCCCCAATGTAGACCTCAAAGAGACCCAGTACTTC; CDR3aa: CASSPNVDLKETQYF
abundance: few; d_gene: TRBD1; v_gene: TRBV6-5; j_gene: TRBJ2-3; len: 17; CDR3nt: TGTGCCAGCAGTTCTTGGGGGACAGGAGCTTCGGAGGACACGCAGTATTTT; CDR3aa: CASSSWGTGASEDTQYF
abundance: few; d_gene: -; v_gene: TRBV4-2; j_gene: TRBJ2-7; len: 14; CDR3nt: TGTGCCAGCAGCCAAGGGACACGGTCCTACGAGCAGTACTTC; CDR3aa: CASSQGTRSYEQYF
abundance: -; d_gene: -; v_gene: TRBV27; j_gene: TRBJ1-3; len: 17; CDR3nt: TGTGCCAGCAGTCGCCACCGTTACGAGGCAGGGGGAAACACCATATATTTT; CDR3aa: CASSRHRYEAGGNTIYF
abundance: few; d_gene: TRBD1; v_gene: TRBV5-6; j_gene: TRBJ2-7; len: 15; CDR3nt: TGTGCCAGCAGGGGCGGACAGGGAGGAACCTACGAGCAGTACTTC; CDR3aa: CASRGGQGGTYEQYF
abundance: few; d_gene: TRBD1; v_gene: TRBV6-2/TRBV6-3; j_gene: TRBJ1-4; len: 16; CDR3nt: TGTGCCAGCAGTTCCCTTCGACAGGGAACTAATGAAAAACTGTTTTTT; CDR3aa: CASSSLRQGTNEKLFF
abundance: -; d_gene: -; v_gene: TRBV11-2; j_gene: TRBJ1-5; len: 16; CDR3nt: TGTGCCAGCAGCTTAATTCCCGCTTATAGCAATCAGCCCCAGCATTTT; CDR3aa: CASSLIPAYSNQPQHF
abundance: many; d_gene: -; v_gene: TRBV5-4; j_gene: TRBJ1-4; len: 16; CDR3nt: TGTGCCAGCAGCTTGACTCGGAGGGGGGAGAATGAAAAACTGTTTTTT; CDR3aa: CASSLTRRGENEKLFF
abundance: -; d_gene: -; v_gene: TRBV20-1; j_gene: TRBJ2-1; len: 13; CDR3nt: TGCAGTGCTCCCAGAGGTATGAGCAATGAGCAGTTCTTC; CDR3aa: CSAPRGMSNEQFF
abundance: -; d_gene: TRBD2; v_gene: TRBV5-4; j_gene: TRBJ2-2; len: 16; CDR3nt: TGTGCCAGCAGCATCATACTAGCGGGGGGTATCGGGGAGCTGTTTTTT; CDR3aa: CASSIILAGGIGELFF
abundance: few; d_gene: -; v_gene: TRBV21-1; j_gene: TRBJ2-7; len: 15; CDR3nt: TGTGCCAGCAGCAAAGCCCCTAGCGTGGCCTACGAGCAGTACTTC; CDR3aa: CASSKAPSVAYEQYF
abundance: -; d_gene: -; v_gene: TRBV20-1; j_gene: TRBJ2-7; len: 16; CDR3nt: TGCAGTGCCGCCACCCCCCGTGGTCTCCCTCCCTACGAGCAGTACTTC; CDR3aa: CSAATPRGLPPYEQYF
abundance: few; d_gene: -; v_gene: TRBV5-1; j_gene: TRBJ1-1; len: 15; CDR3nt: TGCGCCAGCAGCTTGTTGGGGACGGGGAACACTGAAGCTTTCTTT; CDR3aa: CASSLLGTGNTEAFF
abundance: many; d_gene: TRBD1; v_gene: TRBV7-7; j_gene: TRBJ2-3; len: 15; CDR3nt: TGTGCTAGCAGCCTAGGACAGGGTGGAGCAGATACGCAGTATTTT; CDR3aa: CASSLGQGGADTQYF
abundance: -; d_gene: TRBD2; v_gene: TRBV19; j_gene: TRBJ2-7; len: 15; CDR3nt: TGTGCCAGTCGTCCCCAGCTAGCGGGCGTTTACGAGCAGTACTTC; CDR3aa: CASRPQLAGVYEQYF
abundance: many; d_gene: TRBD1; v_gene: TRBV5-1; j_gene: TRBJ2-7; len: 14; CDR3nt: TGCGCCAGCAGCTTTGGGGACAGAGGGTACGAGCAGTACTTC; CDR3aa: CASSFGDRGYEQYF
abundance: many; d_gene: -; v_gene: TRBV6-6; j_gene: TRBJ1-2; len: 15; CDR3nt: TGTGCCAGCAGTTACGAGGGCGGGGGCTCGTCTGGCTACACCTTC; CDR3aa: CASSYEGGGSSGYTF
abundance: many; d_gene: -; v_gene: TRBV27; j_gene: TRBJ1-2; len: 12; CDR3nt: TGTGCCAGCAGTTCCACAGGGCTCGGCTACACCTTC; CDR3aa: CASSSTGLGYTF